A selection of T cell receptor beta chains follows, all from one sample in a study of OX40 agonist ivuxolimab in advanced cancers. Some clones are missing from TCRdb's copy, which holds only in-frame ones; the method was immunoSEQ multiplex PCR. The sample has about 130,000 clones, under 95% seen once; the top ten hold 0.65% to 0.9%. The material was CD4+ or CD8+ T cells sorted from blood, obtained in a trial of the OX40 agonist ivuxolimab. The receptors shown here come from an adult with an advanced solid tumor such as melanoma, head and neck, liver or kidney cancer. CDR3s include the opening cysteine and the closing phenylalanine or tryptophan. Fields, in order: V gene, D gene, CDR3 protein. The D gene is left open where the match is weak.

TRBV5-1 NA CASSPQTGMNTEAFF
TRBV29-1 NA CTTRGGSSYNEQFF
TRBV7-9 TRBD2 CASSPGLALGTGELFF
TRBV7-9 TRBD2 CASSLDTAGGSNYNEQFF
TRBV19 NA CASSLGRGGYEQYF
TRBV25-1 NA CASSDRNNYGYTF
TRBV28 NA CASSLRGSTDTQYF
TRBV27 TRBD1 CASSLGQGFYNEQFF
TRBV7-2 TRBD1 CASSLDTGTVRERGYTF
TRBV28 TRBD1 CASSLWGQGRGSDTQYF
TRBV6-1 TRBD2 CASDLAGIGELFF
TRBV10-3 TRBD2 CAVGGGRGIRGEQYF